Below, one T cell receptor (beta chain) is given with its context. Its antigen is currently unknown. The TCR library protocol attached unique molecular identifiers to the individual cDNA molecules. TCRdb reanalysed the 5' RACE reads using MiXCR and keeps one entry per CDR3 protein. The table shows over 90,000 distinct CDR3 sequences, with about an eighth occurring only once. The data originate from a study of early T cells in non-severe SARS-CoV-2 infection. Findings and caveats of the study: The VDJdb matching leaned toward anti-spike CD8 responses and overlooked private and CD4 specificities.

The germline V gene has CDR1 SQVTM and CDR2 ANQGSEA. The CDR3 has 14 amino acids. V was trimmed by 7 bases and J by 1 base, leaving 16 bases between them. Input material: whole blood. The J gene is TRBJ2-5, the V gene TRBV29-1, with unresolved D. The origin of this receptor is an adult who was a healthcare worker with PCR-confirmed SARS-CoV-2 infection or an uninfected control (not recorded which). CDR3 region: CSDSTPPTQETQYF. CDR3 bases: TGCAGCGATTCCACACCCCCGACCCAAGAGACCCAGTACTTC.